This T cell receptor (beta chain) is from a study of blood T cells in healthy people across ages. Germline lookup yields CDR1 DFQATT and CDR2 SNEGSKA (reference sequence). The CDR3 loop spans 13 amino acids. This clonotype was observed a few times. With a J-beta primer mix and a sample-barcoded 5' primer, a second PCR ran roughly 7 to 11 cycles. The authors tagged each cDNA molecule using a template-switch adaptor with 12 random nucleotides. TCRdb recomputed calls from the 5' RACE reads with MiXCR, one row per CDR3 protein. Altogether fewer than 1,200,000 distinct CDR3 sequences are present, 25% being singletons, with the ten largest covering around 0.75%. A further study also used this sample, focusing on T cells of mothers and their children.

The rearrangement uses TRBV20-1 and TRBJ2-5; 8 nucleotides match TRBD1. The J call may be mistaken, given a closer DNA end match to TRBJ2-7. This clonotype was sampled from a girl aged 2 to 10 in good health. Sequencing was performed on blood. The CDR3 DNA is TGCAGTGCTAGAGGGGACAGGCGCTACGAGCAGTACTTC. Protein product: CSARGDRRYEQYF.